The rows below give T cell receptor beta chains drawn from one sample of a study of T-cell reconstitution after alpha-beta-depleted transplantation in children. In TCRdb, the PCR reads were re-called with MiXCR into one record per CDR3 protein. Of almost 500,000 distinct CDR3 sequences listed, more than 9% are singletons. The specimen was PBMCs, collected before TCRalphabeta/CD19-depleted stem cell transplant. These receptors all stem from a child younger than 10 with inherited bone marrow failure, due to receive a stem cell transplant. CDR3s include the opening cysteine and the closing phenylalanine or tryptophan. A D gene is named only where the DNA matches it firmly. Expanded clones get a size class; other rows say once, few or many, or leave the size out.

>TRBJ1-1|TRBD1|TRBV5-1|few
TGCGCCAGCAGCTTGGCCCCCGGACAGGGGAACACTGAAGCTTTCTTT
CASSLAPGQGNTEAFF
>TRBJ2-5|TRBD2|TRBV7-8|many
TGTGCCAGCAGCCCATCGGGACTAGCGGGGGCGAGGGAGACCCAGTACTTC
CASSPSGLAGARETQYF
>TRBJ1-1|TRBD1|TRBV12-3/TRBV12-4|many
TGTGCCAGCAGTCCCTGGACAGGAGCGGACACTGAAGCTTTCTTT
CASSPWTGADTEAFF
>TRBJ2-7|.|TRBV29-1|many
TGCAGCGTTGAAGGGGGGCAGACCTACGAGCAGTACTTC
CSVEGGQTYEQYF
>TRBJ2-5|TRBD2|TRBV5-1|many
TGCGCCAGCAGCGGGACTACAGAGACCCAGTACTTC
CASSGTTETQYF
>TRBJ2-1|.|TRBV5-4|.
TGTGCCAGCTGCACTGGGGGACGGGACCCCTACAATGAGCAGTTCTTC
CASCTGGRDPYNEQFF
>TRBJ2-7|TRBD1|TRBV10-3|many
TGTGCCTCACGACGGGACAGGGGGCAAGAAGAGTTCTACGAGCAGTACTTC
CASRRDRGQEEFYEQYF
>TRBJ2-7|.|TRBV6-5|.
TGTGCCAGCAGTTACTCGACAGGGAGGAGAATCTACGAGCAGTACTTC
CASSYSTGRRIYEQYF
>TRBJ2-3|TRBD1|TRBV29-1|many
TGCAGCGCCTTTACAGGGGAGCATACGCAGTATTTT
CSAFTGEHTQYF
>TRBJ2-7|.|TRBV20-1|.
TGCAGTGCTAGAGGTCAAGAAGGCGAGCAGTACTTC
CSARGQEGEQYF